A selection of T cell receptor beta chains follows, all from one sample in a study of T cells after yellow fever vaccination. TCRdb re-analysed the 5' RACE reads in MiXCR, keeping a single row per CDR3 protein. The data show about 340,000 distinct CDR3 sequences, approximately 9% seen once. The sample consisted of PBMCs, taken on the day of the first yellow fever vaccination. These receptors were collected from a man younger than 35 who received the YFV17D yellow fever vaccine. The CDR3 runs from the conserved cysteine through the conserved F or W. A D gene is named only where the DNA matches it firmly. Clone sizes are given selectively: once, few, many, or a class where the clone is expanded.

v_call	d_call	clone_size	j_call	cdr3_aa	cdr3_nt
TRBV5-1	TRBD1	many	TRBJ2-7	CASSWGGQGMTYEQYF	TGCGCCAGCAGCTGGGGGGGACAGGGAATGACCTACGAGCAGTACTTC
TRBV7-9	TRBD2	.	TRBJ2-1	CASSPTLGVAGNNEQFF	TGTGCCAGCAGCCCGACCCTCGGAGTAGCGGGAAACAATGAGCAGTTCTTC
TRBV7-2	.	.	TRBJ2-3	CASSLVRAQADTQYF	TGTGCCAGCAGCTTAGTTCGGGCTCAGGCGGATACGCAGTATTTT
TRBV4-3	.	many	TRBJ1-6	CASSQDWADSPLHF	TGCGCCAGCAGCCAAGACTGGGCGGATTCACCCCTCCACTTT
TRBV7-9	TRBD1	.	TRBJ1-1	CASRKDRVDTEAFF	TGTGCCAGCAGGAAGGACAGGGTCGACACTGAAGCTTTCTTT
TRBV19	.	.	TRBJ2-7	CASSIIWSGGDNAKQYF	TGTGCCAGTAGTATAATCTGGAGCGGAGGGGACAACGCGAAGCAGTACTTC
TRBV5-1	.	.	TRBJ2-1	CASSLLPGPIEQFF	TGCGCCAGCAGCTTGCTGCCCGGCCCCATTGAGCAGTTCTTC
TRBV12-3/TRBV12-4	.	few	TRBJ2-1	CASGAGVGEQFF	TGTGCCAGCGGCGCAGGGGTGGGTGAGCAGTTCTTC
TRBV12-3/TRBV12-4	.	medium-sized	TRBJ1-2	CASSQNPPGGYTF	TGTGCCAGCAGCCAAAACCCCCCCGGTGGCTACACCTTC
TRBV4-3	.	.	TRBJ2-1	CASSQARRGPGDEQFF	TGCGCCAGCAGCCAAGCCCGTCGGGGACCTGGCGATGAGCAGTTCTTC
TRBV7-2	.	.	TRBJ1-4	CASSLGPATNEKLFF	TGTGCCAGCAGCTTAGGACCTGCAACTAATGAAAAACTGTTTTTT
TRBV20-1	.	few	TRBJ1-1	CSAVSGITEAFF	TGCAGTGCTGTGTCGGGTATCACTGAAGCTTTCTTT
TRBV5-1	TRBD1	few	TRBJ1-2	CASSIPGQDYGYTF	TGCGCCAGCAGCATCCCGGGACAGGACTATGGCTACACCTTC
TRBV20-1	.	.	TRBJ1-1	CSARRVNTEAFF	TGCAGTGCTAGACGGGTCAACACTGAAGCTTTCTTT
TRBV19	TRBD1	.	TRBJ1-2	CASNLRTGIYGYTF	TGTGCCAGTAACCTAAGGACAGGGATCTATGGCTACACCTTC
TRBV2	.	few	TRBJ2-5	CASSEGTWETQYF	TGTGCCAGCAGTGAGGGGACGTGGGAGACCCAGTACTTC
TRBV9	TRBD2	few	TRBJ2-3	CASSGLAGDTQYF	TGTGCCAGCAGTGGACTAGCGGGAGATACGCAGTATTTT
TRBV18	.	few	TRBJ1-1	CASSSTGRSEAFF	TGTGCCAGCTCCTCGACGGGACGTAGTGAAGCTTTCTTT
TRBV7-9	.	.	TRBJ2-3	CASSSGNRTDTQYF	TGTGCCAGCAGCTCAGGGAACCGCACAGATACGCAGTATTTT
TRBV10-3	.	many	TRBJ1-4	CARYITTNEKLFF	TGTGCCAGATACATAACAACTAATGAAAAACTGTTTTTT
TRBV29-1	.	few	TRBJ2-5	CSVEEGSGYGRETQYF	TGCAGCGTTGAAGAGGGGTCCGGGTATGGAAGAGAGACCCAGTACTTC
TRBV12-3/TRBV12-4	TRBD2	few	TRBJ2-1	CAVSGVHSYNEQFF	TGTGCCGTTAGCGGGGTTCACTCCTACAATGAGCAGTTCTTC
TRBV5-1	TRBD2	few	TRBJ2-3	CASSSGLAGPDTDTQYF	TGCGCCAGCAGCTCGGGACTAGCGGGTCCCGACACAGATACGCAGTATTTT
TRBV20-1	TRBD1	many	TRBJ1-2	CSAQDLGQGLNYGYTF	TGCAGTGCTCAAGACCTCGGACAGGGCCTTAACTATGGCTACACCTTC
TRBV5-4	TRBD1	few	TRBJ2-5	CASSQGQGRGQETQYF	TGTGCCAGCAGCCAGGGACAGGGTAGGGGTCAAGAGACCCAGTACTTC
TRBV5-1	TRBD2	.	TRBJ2-1	CASRGLAGNEQFF	TGCGCCAGCCGGGGGCTAGCGGGTAATGAGCAGTTCTTC
TRBV7-9	.	few	TRBJ2-7	CASSFLSDTTYEQYF	TGTGCCAGCAGCTTCTTGTCGGACACTACCTACGAGCAGTACTTC
TRBV7-3	.	.	TRBJ1-1	CASSAWIWTEAFF	TGTGCCAGCAGCGCCTGGATATGGACTGAAGCTTTCTTT
TRBV10-3	.	many	TRBJ2-1	CAISDQLGRNEQFF	TGTGCCATCAGTGATCAACTGGGTCGGAATGAGCAGTTCTTC
TRBV21-1	.	.	TRBJ1-6	CASSIRGLKNSPLHF	TGTGCCAGCAGCATCCGGGGACTCAAGAATTCACCCCTCCACTTT
TRBV25-1	.	few	TRBJ1-6	CASSVNTGGFPYNSPLHF	TGTGCCAGCAGTGTTAATACGGGGGGCTTCCCCTATAATTCACCCCTCCACTTT
TRBV19	TRBD1	few	TRBJ2-5	CASSTPSNSGTGVGETQYF	TGTGCCAGTAGTACTCCCTCCAATTCCGGGACAGGGGTGGGGGAGACCCAGTACTTC
TRBV4-1	.	few	TRBJ1-4	CASSQGTFREYLEEKLFF	TGCGCCAGCAGCCAAGGGACCTTCCGGGAATACTTAGAAGAAAAACTGTTTTTT
TRBV2	.	few	TRBJ2-5	CASSADRGETQYF	TGTGCCAGCAGTGCGGACCGGGGAGAGACCCAGTACTTC
TRBV20-1	TRBD1	few	TRBJ1-2	CSASGQDWYGYTF	TGCAGTGCTTCGGGACAGGATTGGTATGGCTACACCTTC
TRBV7-9	TRBD1	few	TRBJ2-7	CASSSSRDRAIYEQYF	TGTGCCAGCAGCTCGTCCCGGGACAGGGCGATCTACGAGCAGTACTTC
TRBV20-1	.	.	TRBJ1-4	CSVPRVANEKQFF	TGCAGCGTCCCCCGGGTGGCGAATGAAAAACAGTTTTTT